Sequencing of this T cell receptor beta chain was carried out in a study of blood T cells in healthy people across ages. Alongside a J-beta primer mix, a sample-barcoded 5' primer served in a second PCR lasting roughly 6 to 11 cycles. With 12 random nucleotides, a template-switch adaptor tagged each individual cDNA molecule. TCRdb recomputed calls from the 5' RACE reads with MiXCR, one row per CDR3 protein. The sample carries some 790,000 distinct CDR3 sequences, under 35% recorded once. There are many counts of this clonotype. The CDR3 has 14 residues. V lost 1 base to trimming and J lost 5 bases, with 11 bases between them.

Sequenced material: blood. This receptor was identified in a woman over 75 in good health. The chain has TRBV12-3 or TRBV12-4 and TRBJ1-1; D possibly corresponds to TRBD1 (5 bases). Here the CDR3 reads CASSLEGYRTEAFF. CDR3 nucleotides: TGTGCCAGCAGTTTAGAGGGGTATCGGACTGAAGCTTTCTTT.